This is a list of T cell receptor beta chains from one sample in a study of T-cell reconstitution after alpha-beta-depleted transplantation in children. MiXCR, run by TCRdb on the PCR reads, gives a single entry per CDR3 protein. The profile shows roughly 350,000 distinct CDR3 sequences, under 13% of them singletons. The sequences come from PBMCs from the stem cell graft donor, collected from the stem cell graft. The receptors here all came from a human donor who donated a stem cell graft to a child with acute lymphoblastic leukemia. Each CDR3 is given with its conserved first and last residue. A D gene is named only where the DNA matches it firmly. Part of the rows lack a size; the others show once, few, many or a class for expanded clones.

.,TRBV5-1,TRBJ2-7,many,CASSLDNSYEQYF,TGCGCCAGCAGCTTGGACAACTCCTACGAGCAGTACTTC
.,TRBV3-1,TRBJ1-2,.,CASSQDLGRGLYGYTF,TGTGCCAGCAGCCAAGATCTTGGGCGGGGCCTCTATGGCTACACCTTC
.,TRBV7-3,TRBJ1-2,.,CASSLGQVGYTF,TGTGCCAGCAGCTTAGGGCAGGTCGGCTACACCTTC
.,TRBV3-1,TRBJ2-5,few,CASSQETGETQYF,TGTGCCAGCAGCCAAGAGACTGGAGAGACCCAGTACTTC
.,TRBV28,TRBJ1-2,few,CASSIKMTVRGGYTF,TGTGCCAGCAGTATAAAAATGACAGTGCGTGGTGGCTACACCTTC
.,TRBV7-9,TRBJ2-3,.,CANGGESTDTQYF,TGTGCCAACGGCGGAGAGAGCACAGATACGCAGTATTTT
.,TRBV7-2,TRBJ1-1,many,CASSLSNTEAFF,TGTGCCAGCAGCTTATCGAACACTGAAGCTTTCTTT
.,TRBV4-3,TRBJ2-1,few,CASSQDRAKIEQFF,TGCGCCAGCAGCCAAGATAGGGCTAAGATTGAGCAGTTCTTC
.,TRBV6-1,TRBJ1-5,.,CASSEAKVRVSNQPQHF,TGTGCCAGCAGTGAAGCAAAGGTCAGGGTTTCCAATCAGCCCCAGCATTTT
TRBD1,TRBV7-8,TRBJ2-7,.,CASSLASGTGRSYEQYF,TGTGCCAGCAGCTTAGCTTCTGGGACAGGGAGGTCCTACGAGCAGTACTTC
.,TRBV20-1,TRBJ2-7,many,CSASPRVGPTYEQYF,TGCAGTGCTTCCCCACGAGTAGGCCCTACCTACGAGCAGTACTTC
TRBD2,TRBV27,TRBJ2-2,few,CASSFSAGGTGELFF,TGTGCCAGCAGTTTTTCCGCGGGGGGCACCGGGGAGCTGTTTTTT
.,TRBV5-1,TRBJ2-3,many,CASSLRDSYYTDTQYF,TGCGCCAGCAGCCTTCGGGACTCATACTACACAGATACGCAGTATTTT
TRBD2,TRBV5-5,TRBJ2-7,.,CASSLALSLADSYEQYF,TGTGCCAGCAGCTTGGCCTTATCGCTAGCGGACTCCTACGAGCAGTACTTC
TRBD1,TRBV9,TRBJ1-2,few,CASSVGELTGGSGYTF,TGTGCCAGCAGCGTAGGGGAGTTAACAGGGGGCAGTGGCTACACCTTC
.,TRBV20-1,TRBJ2-7,few,CSARVADNSYEQYF,TGCAGTGCTAGAGTAGCGGACAACTCCTACGAGCAGTACTTC
.,TRBV19,TRBJ1-1,many,CASSIGQAIKAEAFF,TGTGCCAGTAGTATAGGCCAGGCCATTAAGGCTGAAGCTTTCTTT
TRBD1,TRBV20-1,TRBJ2-7,.,CSARKPWVSGTGEYEQYF,TGCAGTGCTAGAAAGCCCTGGGTATCCGGGACAGGGGAGTACGAGCAGTACTTC
.,TRBV9,TRBJ1-4,.,CASSPGQHLNEKLFF,TGTGCCAGCAGCCCCGGGCAGCATTTGAATGAAAAACTGTTTTTT
TRBD2,TRBV4-1,TRBJ2-1,.,CASSQDRTSGSRQFF,TGCGCCAGCAGCCAAGACAGGACTAGCGGGAGTCGGCAGTTCTTC
.,TRBV20-1,TRBJ1-1,many,CSARDWAPGRPEAFF,TGCAGTGCTAGAGATTGGGCTCCGGGTCGCCCTGAAGCTTTCTTT
TRBD1,TRBV10-2,TRBJ2-7,once,CASSESTGGSYEQYF,TGCGCCAGCAGTGAGAGCACAGGGGGCTCGTACGAGCAGTACTTC
.,TRBV7-9,TRBJ2-3,few,CASSLQGPPADTQYF,TGTGCCAGCAGCTTACAGGGACCCCCGGCAGATACGCAGTATTTT
TRBD1,TRBV2,TRBJ1-2,few,CASSEFRDSNYGYTF,TGTGCCAGCAGTGAATTTAGGGACAGTAACTATGGCTACACCTTC